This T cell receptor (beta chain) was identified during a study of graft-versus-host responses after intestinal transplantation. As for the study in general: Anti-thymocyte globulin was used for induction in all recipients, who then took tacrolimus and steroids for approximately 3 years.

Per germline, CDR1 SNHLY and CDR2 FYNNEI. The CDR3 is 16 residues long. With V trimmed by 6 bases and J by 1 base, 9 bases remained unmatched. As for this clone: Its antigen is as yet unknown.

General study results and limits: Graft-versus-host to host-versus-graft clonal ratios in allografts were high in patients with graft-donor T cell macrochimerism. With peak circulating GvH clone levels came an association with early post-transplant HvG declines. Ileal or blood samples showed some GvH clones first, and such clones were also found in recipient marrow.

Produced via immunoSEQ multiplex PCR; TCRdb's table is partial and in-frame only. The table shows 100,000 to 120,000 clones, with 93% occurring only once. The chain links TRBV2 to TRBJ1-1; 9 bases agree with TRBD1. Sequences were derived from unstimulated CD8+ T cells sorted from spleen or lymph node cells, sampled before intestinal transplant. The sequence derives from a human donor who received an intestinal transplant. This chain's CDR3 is CASRVDRGFRNTEAFF. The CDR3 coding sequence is TGTGCCAGCAGGGTGGACAGGGGATTCCGGAACACTGAAGCTTTCTTT.